The subject of this entry is one T cell receptor (beta chain). The sample is drawn from a study of blood T cell repertoires in COVID-19. Study in general: Material from acute and convalescent COVID-19 was sourced from the United States, Italy and Spain. From T cells, B-cell-depleted T cells, or PBMCs came the material, which was cDNA or gDNA.

Original processing notes: Scientists estimated how many nucleated cells there were by amplifying reference gene primers. Measured with immunoSEQ multiplex PCR; TCRdb has only the in-frame clones, and not every one. The V and J calls and clone size are taken from that table; D and trimming were inferred from the DNA. The data show 200,000 to 300,000 clones, 65% to 90% seen once. The sequenced material came from peripheral blood. This clonotype was sampled from a man aged 25-45 years with active or convalescent COVID-19.

In DNA form, the CDR3 reads TGCGCCAGCAGCCAAGACAGGGGTTCGTCTCAGCCCCAGCATTTT. Translation gives CASSQDRGSSQPQHF. The chain employs TRBV4-3 and TRBJ1-5; maybe TRBD1 (6 bases). The CDR3 is 15 amino acids. Germline V gene sequence: CDR1 LGHNA, CDR2 YSLEER. Between the trimmed V and J ends, which lost 0 bases and 6 bases, there was a span of 12 bases.